These 27 T cell receptor beta chains were sequenced from one sample in a study of shared clonotypes between healthy human individuals. The naive CD8 fraction comprised CD45RO-negative cells positively selected for CCR7 and excluded terminally differentiated effector memory CD45RA+ cells. The assay was immunoSEQ multiplex PCR, and TCRdb's table has in-frame clones only and misses some. The table records about 590,000 clones, roughly 96% of them present only once. Sequenced input: naive CD8+ T cells sorted from blood. These receptors all stem from a woman in her 30s in good health.

CDR3 loop: CASSGRTPGVGEQFF. CDR3 nucleotide sequence: TGTGCCAGCAGCGGTAGGACCCCAGGGGTGGGTGAGCAGTTCTTC. This chain connects TRBV9 to TRBJ2-1, with TRBD1 as a possible D gene (6 bases). Germline CDR1 reads SGDLS; CDR2 reads YYNGEE. The V and J ends lost 3 bases and 9 bases respectively, with 19 bases between them. The CDR3 is made up of 15 amino acids.

The chain is built from TRBV7-9 and TRBJ2-5, with TRBD2 identical over 10 bases. Gene TRBJ2-7 matches the end of the DNA better, so the J call may be wrong. The germline gives CDR1 SEHNR, CDR2 FQNEAQ (reference sequence). This CDR3 has 14 residues. CDR3 nucleotide sequence: TGTGCCAGCAGCCCGGGACTAGCGCCCCACGAGCAGTACTTC. Translated, it gives CASSPGLAPHEQYF.

The chain couples TRBV27 to TRBJ2-7; either TRBD1 or TRBD2 may supply D (5 bases each). The V gene's germline CDR1 is MNHEY and CDR2 SMNVEV (reference sequence). CDR3 size: 17 residues. Trimming took off 5 bases at V and 6 bases at J, with 26 bases between the two ends. The DNA of the CDR3 is TGTGCCAGCAGTCCGACCGGGACCCCCGTCGGTTGGGTCGAGCAGTACTTC. Its translation: CASSPTGTPVGWVEQYF.

This clone has only one observation. The chain combines TRBV4-1 with TRBJ2-6; 7 nucleotides line up with TRBD2. The J segment lost 1 base and the V segment lost 0 bases, leaving 6 bases of the junction unmatched. The CDR3 has 18 residues. Per the germline V gene, CDR1 is MGHRA and CDR2 is YSYEKL. The CDR3 DNA follows: TGCGCCAGCAGCCAAGATGGGGGGGATCTGTCTGGGGCCAACGTCCTGACTTTC. Protein product: CASSQDGGDLSGANVLTF.

The chain employs TRBV2 and TRBJ2-7; D is ambiguous. Trimming stripped 3 bases from V and 4 bases from J, with 16 bases between. This CDR3 region has 15 residues. Germline-derived CDR1 and CDR2 are SNHLY and FYNNEI. CDR3 nucleotide sequence: TGTGCCAGCAGTGATAGGGTGGGCGGAGCATACGAGCAGTACTTC. It encodes CASSDRVGGAYEQYF.

The V and J genes are TRBV27 and TRBJ2-2, with TRBD2 identical over 10 bases. With 4 bases clipped from V and 1 base from J, the junction kept 3 bases outside the gene matches. This CDR3 is built from 16 residues. CDR1 and CDR2 (germline): MNHEY, SMNVEV (reference sequence). CDR3 protein: CASSSGLAENTGELFF. The DNA for the CDR3 is TGTGCCAGCAGTTCTGGACTAGCGGAGAACACCGGGGAGCTGTTTTTT.

V and J are TRBV27 and TRBJ2-5; TRBD2 matches at 8 bases. From germline, CDR1 is MNHEY and CDR2 SMNVEV (reference sequence). Unmatched junction bases numbered 4, after V lost 3 bases and J lost 1 base. CDR3 length: 15 residues. The CDR3 DNA reads TGTGCCAGCAGTTTGGGCGGGGGGTTCCAAGAGACCCAGTACTTC. It codes for CASSLGGGFQETQYF.

V usage is TRBV27 and J usage is TRBJ2-7; either TRBD1 or TRBD2 may fit D (5 bases each). Germline CDR1 and CDR2: MNHEY and SMNVEV (reference sequence). The ends were cut back, 5 bases at V and 6 bases at J, with 14 bases in the middle. The CDR3 is made up of 13 amino acids. The CDR3 loop reads CASSLGPPGEQYF. In DNA form, the CDR3 reads TGTGCCAGCAGTCTGGGACCGCCAGGCGAGCAGTACTTC.

The chain employs TRBV14 and TRBJ1-2; D gene ambiguous. Trimming took 2 bases from V and 8 from J, leaving 12 bases between them. Germline assignment: CDR1 SGHDN and CDR2 FVKESK. The CDR3 runs 13 residues. CDR3 residues: CASSQLPGSGYTF. In nucleotides, the CDR3 is TGTGCCAGCAGCCAATTGCCGGGGTCGGGCTACACCTTC.

The V and J genes are TRBV12-1 and TRBJ2-3; whether TRBD2, the table's D call, matches the DNA was not checked. TRBV12-1 is reported as a pseudogene. The CDR3 runs 16 residues. CDR3 residues: CASSFRDWGSEDTQYF. The CDR3 DNA sequence: TGTGCCAGCAGCTTTCGGGACTGGGGGTCAGAAGATACGCAGTATTTT.

The chain has TRBV19 and TRBJ2-1; 7 nucleotides match TRBD2. With 10 bases clipped from V and 4 bases from J, the junction kept 4 bases outside the gene matches. Looked up from germline, CDR1 is LNHDA and CDR2 is SQIVND (reference sequence). This CDR3 comprises 12 residues. Here the CDR3 reads CATGLGYNEQFF. The CDR3 nucleotides are TGTGCCACCGGACTAGGGTACAATGAGCAGTTCTTC. Combining the CDR3 with reference TRBV19 and TRBJ2-1 gives the whole variable domain DGGITQSPKYLFRKEGQNVTLSCEQNLNHDAMYWYRQDPGQGLRLIYYSQIVNDFQKGDIAEGYSVSREKKESFPLTVTSAQKNPTAFYLCATGLGYNEQFFGPGTRLTVL.

The chain links TRBV7-2 to TRBJ2-1; 7 bases match TRBD1. This CDR3 comprises 16 residues. Germline CDR1 is SGHTA and CDR2 is FQGNSA. V gave up 5 bases and J gave up 8 bases; unmatched junction bases: 15. This chain's CDR3 is CASSQSTGDPIDEQFF. Written as DNA, the CDR3 is TGTGCCAGCAGCCAGAGTACAGGGGATCCTATCGATGAGCAGTTCTTC.

This rearrangement joins TRBV5-6 to TRBJ1-2; 10 bases line up with TRBD1. The germline CDR1 and CDR2 sequences are SGHDT and YYEEEE. CDR3 length: 15 amino acids. V lost 3 bases and J lost 4; bases outside the gene matches: 6. The CDR3 loop is CASSSGTGDSYGYTF. The CDR3 DNA is TGTGCCAGCAGCTCCGGGACAGGGGATTCCTATGGCTACACCTTC. The variable domain in full, with the rest retrieved from reference TRBV5-6 and TRBJ1-2, is DAGVTQSPTHLIKTRGQQVTLRCSPKSGHDTVSWYQQALGQGPQFIFQYYEEEERQRGNFPDRFSGHQFPNYSSELNVNALLLGDSALYLCASSSGTGDSYGYTFGSGTRLTVV.

The chain uses TRBV19 and TRBJ1-1; D not certain. The CDR3 covers 13 residues. V was shortened by 6 bases and J by 6 bases, with 14 bases between the two germline ends. Germline V gene lookup returns CDR1 LNHDA and CDR2 SQIVND (reference sequence). CDR3 in amino acids: CASRVPVNPEAFF. In DNA form, the CDR3 reads TGTGCCAGTAGGGTACCTGTAAATCCTGAAGCTTTCTTT.

V gene TRBV28 combines with J gene TRBJ2-7, with a tentative D call TRBD2 (5 bases). The CDR3 extends over 19 amino acids. V lost 7 bases, J lost 4 bases, and 32 bases lay in between. Germline CDR1 reads MDHEN; CDR2 reads SYDVKM. The CDR3 region is CASTDLGLRSSPGKYEQYF. DNA for the CDR3: TGTGCCAGCACCGACTTGGGTTTGAGGTCGTCTCCCGGGAAATACGAGCAGTACTTC.

The gene calls are TRBV5-8 and TRBJ2-7; D remains unclear. This CDR3 is built from 12 residues. With 2 bases removed from V and 3 bases from J, the gap between germline ends came to 6 bases. Germline loops: CDR1 SGHTS, CDR2 YDEGEE. The CDR3 is CASSFSHYEQYF. The CDR3, as DNA: TGTGCCAGCAGCTTCTCGCACTACGAGCAGTACTTC.

This chain links TRBV10-3 with TRBJ2-5, with 9 nucleotides matching TRBD2. The CDR3 length is 17 residues. Germline V gives CDR1 ENHRY, CDR2 SYGVKD. Trimming removed 0 bases from V and 5 bases from J; junction bases left unmatched: 10. CDR3 amino acids: CAISESGTAGGGETQYF. The CDR3 coding sequence is TGTGCCATCAGTGAGTCGGGAACAGCGGGAGGTGGTGAGACCCAGTACTTC.

The gene calls are TRBV27 and TRBJ2-3, with D perhaps TRBD2 (5 bases). V dropped 8 bases and J dropped 6 bases, with 15 bases sitting between them. The CDR3 contains 13 residues. Germline CDR1 and CDR2: MNHEY and SMNVEV (reference sequence). This CDR3 reads CASESGVGDTQYF. In DNA, the CDR3 is TGTGCCAGCGAAAGCGGAGTGGGGGATACGCAGTATTTT.

The rearrangement links TRBV9 to TRBJ2-2; 7 nucleotides line up with TRBD1. Germline V CDR1 and CDR2: SGDLS, YYNGEE. This CDR3 spans 12 amino acids. V shed 5 bases and J 8 bases; nucleotides not matched to a gene: 3. CDR3 sequence: CASRQGIGELFF. The CDR3 DNA reads TGTGCCAGCAGACAGGGGATAGGGGAGCTGTTTTTT. The full variable domain, rest sourced from reference TRBV9 and TRBJ2-2, is DSGVTQTPKHLITATGQRVTLRCSPRSGDLSVYWYQQSLDQGLQFLIQYYNGEERAKGNILERFSAQQFPDLHSELNLSSLELGDSALYFCASRQGIGELFFGEGSRLTVL.

On this clone: Other DNA sequences within the sample encode an identical CDR3. This chain uses TRBV5-4 with TRBJ2-7, with D hard to call. Trimming pared 4 bases from V and 6 bases from J, leaving 8 bases between. Per the germline V gene, CDR1 is SGHNT and CDR2 is YYREEE (reference sequence). This CDR3 has 11 residues. The CDR3 DNA sequence: TGTGCCAGCAGCACCGTGGGCGAGCAGTACTTC. Amino acid sequence: CASSTVGEQYF.

The count of this clone is one. The rearrangement uses TRBV29-1 and TRBJ2-7, with a possible D match to TRBD1 (6 bases). Trimming took off 1 base at V and 3 bases at J, with 19 bases between the two ends. Looked up from germline, CDR1 is SQVTM and CDR2 is ANQGSEA. The CDR3 loop spans 16 amino acids. The DNA of the CDR3 is TGCAGCGTTGAAGTGGAGGTGGACAGCCATTACTACGAGCAGTACTTC. Translated, it gives CSVEVEVDSHYYEQYF.

The V and J genes are TRBV7-9 and TRBJ2-7, with 14 bases that match TRBD2. V shed 6 bases, J shed 10 bases, and the junction held 8 bases outside the gene matches. There are 14 residues in the CDR3. CDR1 and CDR2 from the germline V gene are SEHNR and FQNEAQ (reference sequence). In DNA form, the CDR3 reads TGTGCCAGCAGAGAGGGACTAGCGGGAGCCCCCCAGTACTTC. Protein product: CASREGLAGAPQYF.

In its sample, this clone was seen once. The chain has TRBV11-2 and TRBJ2-7; 9 nucleotides line up with TRBD1. The CDR3 is made up of 13 amino acids. Trimming took 10 bases from V and 4 from J; bases not matched to a gene: 8. From germline, CDR1 is SGHAT and CDR2 FQNNGV. The CDR3 reads CATAGTGTYEQYF. CDR3 DNA sequence: TGTGCCACAGCGGGGACAGGGACGTACGAGCAGTACTTC.

As regards this clone: Different DNA sequences within this sample yield the same CDR3. The V call is TRBV4-1, the J call TRBJ1-3; D not resolved. This CDR3 is built from 14 residues. V lost 1 base to trimming and J lost 3 bases, with 7 bases between them. Germline assignment: CDR1 MGHRA and CDR2 YSYEKL. Here the CDR3 reads CASSQAGLGNTIYF. The CDR3 region has the DNA TGCGCCAGCAGCCAAGCAGGTCTTGGAAACACCATATATTTT.

The CDR3 loop is CASTLGAVYTEAFF. CDR3 sequence (DNA): TGTGCCAGCACCCTGGGGGCAGTATACACTGAAGCTTTCTTT. The V and J genes are TRBV28 and TRBJ1-1; tentatively, D is TRBD1 (6 bases). The CDR3 contains 14 residues. Trimming pared 7 bases from V and 3 bases from J, leaving 15 bases between. Germline CDR1 MDHEN, CDR2 SYDVKM. Filled out from reference TRBV28 and TRBJ1-1, the complete variable domain reads DVKVTQSSRYLVKRTGEKVFLECVQDMDHENMFWYRQDPGLGLRLIYFSYDVKMKEKGDIPEGYSVSREKKERFSLILESASTNQTSMYLCASTLGAVYTEAFFGQGTRLTVV.

The chain joins TRBV5-6 to TRBJ2-7; D may correspond to TRBD1 or TRBD2 (5 bases each). The germline V gene has CDR1 SGHDT and CDR2 YYEEEE. V was clipped by 4 bases and J by 2 bases, with 22 bases between them. The CDR3 is 17 residues long. In DNA form, the CDR3 reads TGTGCCAGCAGCGTGACAGTTTCCGGGGAGACGACCTACGAGCAGTACTTC. Translation: CASSVTVSGETTYEQYF.

The sample holds one count of this clone. This chain uses TRBV13 with TRBJ2-7; TRBD1 is a possible D gene (5 bases). Germline CDR1 is PRHDT and CDR2 is FYEKMQ (reference sequence). V gave up 5 bases and J gave up 0 bases, with 8 bases separating them. This CDR3 contains 13 residues. The CDR3 nucleotides read TGTGCCAGCAGCCAGGACAACTCCTACGAGCAGTACTTC. This gives the protein CASSQDNSYEQYF.